This paragraph covers one TCR beta chain sequence. This may be a read error: a much more frequent sequence differs by one nucleotide. CDR1 is SGHTA and CDR2 is FQGTGA in the germline V gene. The CDR3 has 11 amino acids. The V end was cut by 4 bases, the J end by 4 bases, with 3 bases between. The source of the sample is a study of T cells in Graves' hyperthyroidism and ophthalmopathy. Patients between 18 and 65 years old had hyperthyroidism, newly diagnosed and lasting under 2 months. Thyroid ultrasound, orbital computed tomography, clinical symptoms, and serum thyroxine and TRAb underpinned diagnoses. From RNA transcripts, TCR beta CDR3 regions were amplified. The primer set for the first-round RT-PCR of the TCR CDR3 was HTBI. TCRdb used MiXCR to reprocess the multiplex PCR reads, holding one entry per CDR3 protein. The data contain around 400,000 distinct CDR3 sequences, approximately 25% of them singletons.

The chain links TRBV7-3 to TRBJ2-3, with D uncertain. The origin of this receptor is a man aged 50 to 60 with Graves' hyperthyroidism. The sequenced sample was blood. The CDR3 loop reads CASSSSDTQYF. As DNA, the CDR3 is TGTGCCAGCAGCTCTTCAGATACGCAGTATTTT.